These 18 T cell receptor beta chains share one sample of origin, sequenced in a study of cytotoxic CD8 clonotypes in ibrutinib-treated CLL. The table came from immunoSEQ multiplex PCR; TCRdb's copy has only in-frame clones and leaves some out. In the table there are 110,000 to 150,000 clones, 75% to 95% of which are singletons. The sample was PBMCs, taken after 12 months of ibrutinib treatment. All receptors come from a human donor with chronic lymphocytic leukemia.

This sequence joins TRBV2 and TRBJ2-7, with D perhaps matching TRBD1 or TRBD2 (5 bases each). Germline V CDR1 and CDR2: SNHLY, FYNNEI. Trimming cost V 4 bases and J 7 bases, with 14 bases left between them. CDR3 length equals 13 residues. The CDR3 bases are TGTGCCAGCAGTGGGCAGGGCGGGTGGGAGCAGTACTTC. Its protein is CASSGQGGWEQYF.

J is TRBJ2-7 and V is TRBV19; no firm D call. The ends were cut back, 3 bases at V and 3 bases at J, with 12 bases in the middle. The CDR3 has 14 residues. Germline-derived CDR1 and CDR2 are LNHDA and SQIVND (reference sequence). CDR3 residues: CASSISLAGYEQYF. The DNA of the CDR3 is TGTGCCAGTAGTATCTCTCTCGCCGGCTACGAGCAGTACTTC.

Only one count was recorded for this clone. V is TRBV5-1 and J is TRBJ1-5; TRBD1 is a possible D gene (6 bases). The CDR3 totals 14 residues. V lost 0 bases, J lost 7 bases, and 11 bases lay in between. Looked up from germline, CDR1 is SGHRS and CDR2 is YFSETQ. The CDR3 here is CASSLGTEGQPQHF. CDR3 sequence (DNA): TGCGCCAGCAGCTTGGGGACAGAAGGACAGCCCCAGCATTTT.

This clone has more than one count but fewer than ten. The rearrangement joins TRBV4-1 to TRBJ1-2; D unclear. The germline CDR1 and CDR2 sequences are MGHRA and YSYEKL. Between the trimmed V and J ends, which lost 0 bases and 8 bases, there was a span of 22 bases. The CDR3 contains 17 residues. The CDR3 nucleotides are TGCGCCAGCAGCCAAGATCGTCGGGCAGGCGCGTGGCCCGGCTACACCTTC. Amino acid sequence: CASSQDRRAGAWPGYTF.

The V gene is TRBV28, the J gene TRBJ2-5; the match to TRBD2 covers 8 bases. J was trimmed by 5 bases and V by 7 bases; bases with no gene match: 9. Germline V lookup: CDR1 MDHEN, CDR2 SYDVKM. The CDR3 length is 14 residues. The CDR3: CASTPGGLKETQYF. The CDR3 DNA reads as TGTGCCAGCACTCCGGGGGGGCTCAAGGAGACCCAGTACTTC.

V is TRBV13 and J is TRBJ1-4; possible D gene TRBD1, 6 bases. Germline V gene sequence: CDR1 PRHDT, CDR2 FYEKMQ (reference sequence). Trimming left V 5 bases short and J 5 bases short, with 15 bases between. The CDR3 is 15 residues long. CDR3 nucleotide sequence: TGTGCCAGCAGCCCGACAGGACAAGAGAATGAAAAACTGTTTTTT. Translation: CASSPTGQENEKLFF. Full variable domain (outside the CDR3, taken from reference TRBV13 and TRBJ1-4): AAGVIQSPRHLIKEKRETATLKCYPIPRHDTVYWYQQGPGQDPQFLISFYEKMQSDKGSIPDRFSAQQFSDYHSELNMSSLELGDSALYFCASSPTGQENEKLFFGSGTQLSVL.

V gene TRBV15 combines with J gene TRBJ1-2, with D perhaps matching TRBD1 (5 bases). With 0 bases removed from V and 7 bases from J, the gap between germline ends came to 12 bases. The CDR3 has 14 residues. CDR1 LNHNV and CDR2 YYDKDF come from the germline V gene (reference sequence). The DNA of the CDR3 is TGTGCCACCAGCAGAGATTTAACGGGGCCTGGCTACACCTTC. It is translated as CATSRDLTGPGYTF.

The gene calls are TRBV5-4 and TRBJ2-7; 7 bases line up with TRBD2. V dropped 0 bases and J dropped 5; count of bases not matched to a gene: 8. In germline, CDR1 is SGHNT, CDR2 YYREEE (reference sequence). CDR3 length: 15 residues. The CDR3 DNA reads as TGTGCCAGCAGCTTGGAAAGCGGGATGTACCACGAGCAGTACTTC. Its translation: CASSLESGMYHEQYF.

The V and J genes are TRBV27 and TRBJ1-1, with 8 positions matching TRBD1. The CDR3 consists of 15 residues. The V and J ends lost 4 bases and 3 bases, in that order; junction bases with no gene match: 7. Per germline, CDR1 MNHEY and CDR2 SMNVEV (reference sequence). The CDR3 spells CASSSRTGSYTEAFF. The CDR3 DNA follows: TGTGCCAGCAGTTCCAGGACAGGGTCTTACACTGAAGCTTTCTTT.

The V call is TRBV9, the J call TRBJ2-3; D not resolved. The CDR3 loop spans 12 amino acids. Trimming removed 0 bases at V and 8 bases at J, with 7 bases between. Per germline, CDR1 SGDLS and CDR2 YYNGEE. The CDR3, as DNA: TGTGCCAGCAGCGTAGAATCAGCTACGCAGTATTTT. Its translation is CASSVESATQYF.

This chain uses TRBV9 with TRBJ1-1; perhaps TRBD1 as D (6 bases). The V gene lost 8 bases and the J gene lost 4 bases, with 12 bases spanning the gap. CDR1 is SGDLS and CDR2 is YYNGEE in the germline V gene. The CDR3 sequence is 12 residues long. The CDR3 coding sequence is TGTGCCAGTAGGGGGGGAACCACTGAAGCTTTCTTT. It translates to CASRGGTTEAFF.

The chain employs TRBV6-5 and TRBJ2-2, with a weak D call TRBD2 (6 bases). Germline loops: CDR1 MNHEY, CDR2 SVGAGI. The CDR3 totals 15 residues. Trimming took 5 bases from V and 0 from J, leaving 10 bases between them. In DNA form, the CDR3 reads TGTGCCAGCAGTCCCGAGCGGGCGAACACCGGGGAGCTGTTTTTT. It is translated as CASSPERANTGELFF.

The chain employs TRBV29-1 and TRBJ2-7; 9 nucleotides agree with TRBD2. The V segment lost 3 bases and the J segment 5 bases; nucleotides outside the gene matches: 8. The CDR3 has 14 residues. Germline V gene sequence: CDR1 SQVTM, CDR2 ANQGSEA. The CDR3 loop reads CSVEPGLATHEQYF. The CDR3 nucleotides read TGCAGCGTTGAGCCCGGACTAGCGACCCACGAGCAGTACTTC.

The rearrangement uses TRBV4-3 and TRBJ2-1, with 7 bases lining up with TRBD2. The germline V gene has CDR1 LGHNA and CDR2 YSLEER. After removal of 0 bases from V and 9 bases from J, the junction contained 14 bases not matched to a gene. The CDR3 is made up of 17 amino acids. The CDR3 nucleotides are TGCGCCAGCAGCCAAGACTATACTGGAGGGAGGGGAACTGAGCAGTTCTTC. This sequence encodes CASSQDYTGGRGTEQFF.

The rearrangement uses TRBV5-5 and TRBJ2-6; D is undetermined. The CDR3 is 14 amino acids. V lost 7 bases, J lost 0 bases, and 8 bases lay in between. Germline CDR1 reads SGHKS; CDR2 reads YYEKEE (reference sequence). CDR3 nucleotides: TGTGCCAGCTTGGTGAGCTCTGGGGCCAACGTCCTGACTTTC. Amino acid sequence: CASLVSSGANVLTF.

The V gene is TRBV5-6, the J gene TRBJ2-7; 8 bases are shared with TRBD2. The CDR3 is 15 amino acids. The J segment lost 1 base and the V segment lost 3 bases, leaving 6 bases of the junction unmatched. Germline CDR1 and CDR2: SGHDT and YYEEEE. CDR3 sequence (DNA): TGTGCCAGCAGCTGGGCCGGACTAGCTTCCTACGAGCAGTACTTC. Translating it yields CASSWAGLASYEQYF.

Here the CDR3 reads CASSYSRDYYGGYTF. In DNA, the CDR3 is TGTGCCAGCAGTTACTCGAGGGACTACTACGGTGGCTACACCTTC. The chain uses TRBV6-5 and TRBJ1-2; tentative D call: TRBD1 (5 bases). Trimming pared 0 bases from V and 7 bases from J, leaving 15 bases between. Germline V gene data show CDR1 as MNHEY and CDR2 as SVGAGI. The CDR3 runs to 15 residues.

The chain employs TRBV28 and TRBJ2-3; D unclear. This CDR3 region has 17 residues. V dropped 6 bases and J dropped 1 base, with 20 bases sitting between them. Per the germline V gene, CDR1 is MDHEN and CDR2 is SYDVKM. The CDR3 DNA is TGTGCCAGCAGCCTCCTAGGGCCGCCCCGGGGCACAGATACGCAGTATTTT. Residues: CASSLLGPPRGTDTQYF.